This T cell receptor beta chain derives from a study of control samples from healthy donors and cancer patients. The table lists this clone with a count of one. Libraries were prepared by immunoSEQ multiplex PCR; TCRdb keeps only in-frame clonotypes and omits some of them. This sample has about 150,000 clones, with just under 95% found just once. This clonotype was sampled from a middle-aged man in good health. The sequencing sample was made of blood.

The CDR3 spells CASSVGGSGGNEKLFF. CDR3 sequence (DNA): TGTGCCAGCAGCGTAGGAGGGTCGGGGGGCAATGAAAAACTGTTTTTT. The chain is built from TRBV9 and TRBJ1-4; TRBD1 might be the D (6 bases). Germline-derived CDR1 and CDR2 are SGDLS and YYNGEE. CDR3 size: 16 residues. The V gene lost 0 bases and the J gene lost 5 bases, with 14 bases spanning the gap.